Listed here are 28 T cell receptor beta chains from one sample, sequenced in a study of T cells after yellow fever vaccination. TCRdb used MiXCR to reprocess the 5' RACE reads, holding one entry per CDR3 protein. The sample consists of some 500,000 distinct CDR3 sequences, about 14% of them appearing once. Material: PBMCs, obtained on the day of the yellow fever booster vaccination. The receptors originated from a young man who received the YFV17D yellow fever vaccine.

The chain's CDR3 is CSTPGWGGTGELFF. The CDR3, as DNA: TGCAGTACCCCTGGTTGGGGAGGGACCGGGGAGCTGTTTTTT. J is TRBJ2-2 and V is TRBV20-1; 7 bases align to TRBD2. V was clipped by 8 bases and J by 5 bases; unmatched bases: 11. Germline CDR1 DFQATT, CDR2 SNEGSKA (reference sequence). The CDR3 runs 14 residues.

J is TRBJ2-3 and V is TRBV14; the D gene is possibly TRBD2 (6 bases). There are 16 residues in the CDR3. Trimming pared 4 bases from V and 2 bases from J, leaving 16 bases between. CDR1 is SGHDN, CDR2 FVKESK, per germline. CDR3 sequence (DNA): TGTGCCAGCAGCCTTAGCGGAACCGCCCCCACAGATACGCAGTATTTT. Protein product: CASSLSGTAPTDTQYF. The full variable domain, its missing parts supplied by reference TRBV14 and TRBJ2-3, is EAGVTQFPSHSVIEKGQTVTLRCDPISGHDNLYWYRRVMGKEIKFLLHFVKESKQDESGMPNNRFLAERTGGTYSTLKVQPAELEDSGVYFCASSLSGTAPTDTQYFGPGTRLTVL.

This clonotype has at least ten counts. The chain links TRBV5-1 to TRBJ2-2, with no clear D. The CDR3 is made up of 15 amino acids. In germline, CDR1 is SGHRS, CDR2 YFSETQ. Trimming stripped 0 bases from V and 0 bases from J, with 6 bases between. The CDR3 DNA follows: TGCGCCAGCAGCTTGGATTCCGCGAACACCGGGGAGCTGTTTTTT. Protein sequence: CASSLDSANTGELFF.

This chain connects TRBV12-3 or TRBV12-4 to TRBJ1-1; D is perhaps TRBD1 (5 bases). Trimming took off 5 bases at V and 1 base at J, with 14 bases between the two ends. CDR3 length: 15 residues. The DNA for the CDR3 is TGTGCCAGCAGTAGGGATGGGGGACCGAACACTGAAGCTTTCTTT. It yields the protein CASSRDGGPNTEAFF.

This clonotype was counted between two and nine times. The CDR3 DNA is TGTGCCAGCATTGAACTCGGGGTCGGGGAGACCCAGTACTTC. Protein sequence: CASIELGVGETQYF. This chain uses TRBV7-9 with TRBJ2-5; a weak D match, TRBD2 (5 bases). The CDR3 totals 14 residues. Per the germline V gene, CDR1 is SEHNR and CDR2 is FQNEAQ (reference sequence). V was shortened by 7 bases and J by 5 bases, with 17 bases between the two germline ends.

This clonotype was recorded a few times. This rearrangement joins TRBV7-9 to TRBJ2-7, with 8 positions matching TRBD1. CDR3 size: 14 residues. Germline V CDR1 and CDR2: SEHNR, FQNEAQ (reference sequence). V lost 9 bases, J lost 4 bases, and 11 bases stayed unmatched. CDR3 nucleotide sequence: TGTGCCAGTAGTGGCCCGGACAGGGAGTACGAGCAGTACTTC. Its translation is CASSGPDREYEQYF.

V gene TRBV11-2 combines with J gene TRBJ2-1; D not certain. Germline V gene sequence: CDR1 SGHAT, CDR2 FQNNGV. There are 13 residues in the CDR3. V was pared by 5 bases and J by 4 bases, with 9 bases between. In DNA form, the CDR3 reads TGTGCCAGCAGCCCTGTCCCTTACAATGAGCAGTTCTTC. The encoded protein is CASSPVPYNEQFF.

The V gene is TRBV13, the J gene TRBJ1-2, with D tentatively TRBD1 (6 bases). This CDR3 spans 14 amino acids. Germline CDR1 and CDR2: PRHDT and FYEKMQ (reference sequence). Trimming took 5 bases from V and 5 from J, leaving 15 bases between them. The CDR3 reads CASSDRGGQYGYTF. The CDR3 DNA follows: TGTGCCAGCAGCGATCGTGGGGGGCAGTATGGCTACACCTTC.

At least ten counts were recorded for this clonotype. The J gene is TRBJ1-1, the V gene TRBV28, with D hard to call. V was cut by 5 bases and J by 4 bases, with 11 bases left in between. CDR1 is MDHEN, CDR2 SYDVKM, per germline. CDR3 size: 13 residues. The CDR3 nucleotides read TGTGCCAGCAGTCACACGCCGCGCACTGAAGCTTTCTTT. Its protein product is CASSHTPRTEAFF.

This CDR3 reads CASTQLQGPGGAFF. The CDR3 DNA reads TGTGCCAGCACCCAATTACAGGGGCCCGGCGGGGCTTTCTTT. This chain connects TRBV12-3 or TRBV12-4 to TRBJ1-1; TRBD1 agrees at 7 bases. V dropped 7 bases and J dropped 11; count of bases not matched to a gene: 16. The CDR3 extends over 14 amino acids.

The V gene is TRBV7-9, the J gene TRBJ2-7, with 7 nucleotides matching TRBD2. The junction had 8 bases not matched to a gene; V was cut back by 3 bases and J by 6 bases. Germline V CDR1 and CDR2: SEHNR, FQNEAQ (reference sequence). The CDR3 length is 14 residues. CDR3 bases: TGTGCCAGCAGCTTGACTCGGGGAGGGGTCGAGCAGTACTTC. Its protein is CASSLTRGGVEQYF.

The chain joins TRBV5-8 to TRBJ1-3; D unresolved. The V end was cut by 7 bases, the J end by 4 bases, with 15 bases between. CDR3 length equals 14 residues. In germline, CDR1 is SGHTS, CDR2 YDEGEE. CDR3 amino acids: CASSAKVGGNTIYF. The DNA of the CDR3 is TGTGCCAGCTCAGCCAAGGTCGGCGGAAACACCATATATTTT. The whole variable domain, remainder taken from reference TRBV5-8 and TRBJ1-3, is EAGVTQSPTHLIKTRGQQATLRCSPISGHTSVYWYQQALGLGLQFLLWYDEGEERNRGNFPPRFSGRQFPNYSSELNVNALELEDSALYLCASSAKVGGNTIYFGEGSWLTVV.

As to this clonotype: One end of the junction does not line up with germline, which may come from a read error. V usage is TRBV30 and J usage is TRBJ2-1, with D possibly being TRBD2 (5 bases). The CDR3 is 11 residues long. Germline V CDR1 and CDR2: GTSNPN, SVGIG (reference sequence). This CDR3 reads CAGRRANEQFF. DNA of the CDR3: TGTGCCGGGAGAAGGGCCAATGAGCAGTTCTTC.

The rearrangement joins TRBV12-3 or TRBV12-4 to TRBJ1-5; no clear D gene. Trimming took off 3 bases at V and 0 bases at J, with 9 bases between the two ends. This CDR3 comprises 15 residues. DNA of the CDR3: TGTGCCAGCAGTTTTACCAGGTATAGCAATCAGCCCCAGCATTTT. Its translation: CASSFTRYSNQPQHF.

The CDR3 DNA sequence: TGCAGTGCTAGCCCACGACAAGACTATAATTCACCCCTCCACTTT. As protein: CSASPRQDYNSPLHF. The chain employs TRBV20-1 and TRBJ1-6, with D unclear. The germline gives CDR1 DFQATT, CDR2 SNEGSKA (reference sequence). Trimming left V 3 bases short and J 3 bases short, with 12 bases between. The CDR3 is made up of 15 amino acids.

The genes are TRBV20-1 and TRBJ2-3; D may correspond to TRBD1 or TRBD2 (5 bases each). Germline V lookup: CDR1 DFQATT, CDR2 SNEGSKA (reference sequence). The CDR3 runs to 18 residues. V lost 0 bases and J 0 bases, leaving 19 bases between the germline ends. CDR3 coding DNA: TGCAGTGCTAGAGACTTGTACACTACGGGGACCAGCACAGATACGCAGTATTTT. Residues: CSARDLYTTGTSTDTQYF.

The rearrangement uses TRBV18 and TRBJ2-7; D gene uncertain. The CDR3 extends over 13 amino acids. The germline V gene has CDR1 KGHSH and CDR2 LQKENI. Between the trimmed V and J ends, which lost 0 bases and 2 bases, there was a span of 5 bases. The CDR3: CASSPPVAYEQYF. CDR3 in DNA: TGTGCCAGCTCACCACCCGTGGCCTACGAGCAGTACTTC.

The chain joins TRBV20-1 to TRBJ2-1; 7 nucleotides align to TRBD1. This CDR3 is 14 amino acids long. V shed 3 bases, J shed 6 bases, and the junction held 8 bases outside the gene matches. Germline loops: CDR1 DFQATT, CDR2 SNEGSKA (reference sequence). Here the CDR3 reads CSARAGTAFNEQFF. In nucleotides, the CDR3 is TGCAGTGCTAGGGCCGGGACAGCGTTCAATGAGCAGTTCTTC.

This chain connects TRBV27 to TRBJ2-1; D unresolved. This CDR3 has 14 residues. CDR1 MNHEY and CDR2 SMNVEV come from the germline V gene (reference sequence). V lost 1 base, J lost 8 bases, and 12 bases lay in between. In nucleotides, the CDR3 is TGTGCCAGCAGTTTATTATTAGGAACCGATGAGCAGTTCTTC. Its translation: CASSLLLGTDEQFF.

This clonotype has more than one count but fewer than ten. The gene calls are TRBV6-1 and TRBJ1-4, with D possibly matching TRBD1 (5 bases). V was cut by 2 bases and J by 12 bases, with 16 bases left in between. CDR1 MNHNS and CDR2 SASEGT come from the germline V gene. The length of the CDR3 is 14 residues. In DNA, the CDR3 is TGTGCCAGCAGTGAAAGGGGTGGCCTGAAGGAACTGTTTTTT. It is translated as CASSERGGLKELFF.

The genes are TRBV30 and TRBJ2-1; 11 bases line up with TRBD2. This CDR3 comprises 20 residues. With V trimmed by 5 bases and J by 5 bases, 23 bases remained unmatched. CDR1 and CDR2 from the germline V gene are GTSNPN and SVGIG (reference sequence). The CDR3 DNA is TGTGCCTGGCGACAGTCCCCGGGACTAGCGGAACCCTGGGCGCACAATGAGCAGTTCTTC. This codes for CAWRQSPGLAEPWAHNEQFF.

Only a few counts were recorded for this clonotype. The chain recombines TRBV5-1 with TRBJ2-7; 10 positions match TRBD2. Unmatched junction bases numbered 6, after V lost 3 bases and J lost 0 bases. Germline V lookup: CDR1 SGHRS, CDR2 YFSETQ. The CDR3 has 16 residues. CDR3 bases: TGCGCCAGCAGCTATACGCCTAGCGGGAGCTCCTACGAGCAGTACTTC. It translates to CASSYTPSGSSYEQYF.

This clonotype was seen a few times. This chain joins TRBV29-1 and TRBJ2-2; a possible D gene is TRBD1 (5 bases). Germline-derived CDR1 and CDR2 are SQVTM and ANQGSEA. V lost 5 bases to trimming and J lost 3 bases, with 10 bases between them. This CDR3 contains 13 residues. CDR3 coding DNA: TGCAGCGTTAGGCAGGGTGACACCGGGGAGCTGTTTTTT. It specifies CSVRQGDTGELFF.

In its sample, this clonotype was seen a few times. The chain uses TRBV5-1 and TRBJ2-1, with 9 bases fitting TRBD2. Germline loops: CDR1 SGHRS, CDR2 YFSETQ. With V trimmed by 4 bases and J by 9 bases, 11 bases remained unmatched. The CDR3 is 15 residues long. Here the CDR3 reads CASSGEGLASGEQFF. As DNA, the CDR3 is TGCGCCAGCAGCGGAGAAGGACTAGCGAGCGGTGAGCAGTTCTTC.

In its sample, this clonotype was seen a few times. The CDR3 sequence: CASSLQGGLGEQYF. CDR3 sequence (DNA): TGTGCCAGCAGCTTACAAGGGGGCCTAGGGGAGCAGTACTTC. The genes are TRBV7-8 and TRBJ2-7; 7 positions agree with TRBD1. In germline, CDR1 is SGHVS, CDR2 FQNEAQ. V lost 2 bases, J lost 7 bases, and 8 bases stayed unmatched. The CDR3 is 14 residues long.

CDR3 protein: CSARGDRVQETQYF. CDR3 bases: TGCAGTGCTAGAGGAGACAGGGTCCAAGAGACCCAGTACTTC. The chain employs TRBV20-1 and TRBJ2-5; 7 bases are shared with TRBD1. CDR1 and CDR2 from the germline V gene are DFQATT and SNEGSKA (reference sequence). The V gene end was trimmed by 1 base and the J gene end by 1 base; junction bases not matched to a gene: 3. CDR3 length: 14 amino acids.

The rearrangement links TRBV12-3 or TRBV12-4 to TRBJ1-1; TRBD1 is a possible D gene (6 bases). The V end lost 6 bases, the J end lost 4 bases, and 24 bases lay between the germline ends. This CDR3 is 17 amino acids long. The CDR3 DNA follows: TGTGCCAGCAGCCCGGGGGCAGCTTCCCCGCTAGTCACTGAAGCTTTCTTT. It yields the protein CASSPGAASPLVTEAFF.

Only a few counts were recorded for this clonotype. This rearrangement joins TRBV7-2 to TRBJ1-3; D not certain. From germline, CDR1 is SGHTA and CDR2 FQGNSA. Trimming stripped 1 base from V and 0 bases from J, with 4 bases between. The CDR3 is 14 amino acids. CDR3 loop: CASSLGNSGNTIYF. CDR3 coding DNA: TGTGCCAGCAGCTTAGGCAACTCTGGAAACACCATATATTTT.